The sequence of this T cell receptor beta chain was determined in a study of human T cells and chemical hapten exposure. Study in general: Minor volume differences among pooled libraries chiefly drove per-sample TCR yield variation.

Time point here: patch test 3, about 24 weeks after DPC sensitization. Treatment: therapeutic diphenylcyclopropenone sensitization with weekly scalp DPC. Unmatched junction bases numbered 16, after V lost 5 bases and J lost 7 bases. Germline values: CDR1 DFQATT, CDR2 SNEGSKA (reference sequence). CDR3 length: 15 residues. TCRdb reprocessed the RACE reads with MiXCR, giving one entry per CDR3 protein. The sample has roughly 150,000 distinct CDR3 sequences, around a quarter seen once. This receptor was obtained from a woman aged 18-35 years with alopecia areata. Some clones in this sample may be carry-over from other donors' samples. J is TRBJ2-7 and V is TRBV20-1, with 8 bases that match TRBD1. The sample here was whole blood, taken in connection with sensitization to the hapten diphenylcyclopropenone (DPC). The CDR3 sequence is CSAPYKGQGLGEQYF. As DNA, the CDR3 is TGCAGTGCTCCCTATAAAGGACAGGGCTTGGGGGAGCAGTACTTC.